The rows below give T cell receptor beta chains drawn from one sample of a study of blood T cell repertoires in COVID-19. The protocol was immunoSEQ multiplex PCR, while the TCRdb copy is restricted to in-frame clones and leaves out a portion. Counted here are about 200,000 clones, 70% to 90% occurring once; the ten biggest clones make up approximately 4.4%. Source material: peripheral blood. Receptor source: a human donor in a cohort sampled during active COVID-19. Both conserved end residues are part of each CDR3. D genes are given only for firm matches.

cdr3_length j_call v_call d_call cdr3_aa
15 TRBJ2-1 TRBV3-1/TRBV3-2 NA CASSLGLPTYNEQFF
14 TRBJ2-7 TRBV28 NA CASSAGRPSYEQYF
16 TRBJ2-3 TRBV5-5 NA CASSRTRQGLTDTQYF
14 TRBJ2-7 TRBV6-5 TRBD2 CASRPGLAYYEQYF
15 TRBJ1-2 TRBV2 NA CASTLIKTENYGYTF
13 TRBJ2-7 TRBV9 TRBD2 CASSFKAGGEQYF
14 TRBJ1-1 TRBV14 NA CASSASTRAGEAFF
13 TRBJ2-3 TRBV19 NA CASTKPGTRTQYF
14 TRBJ1-1 TRBV10-1 TRBD1 CASSAGTGATEAFF
15 TRBJ2-1 TRBV5-5 NA CASSPSVRSYNEQFF
17 TRBJ2-7 TRBV28 TRBD1 CASSRLSPTGPLYEQYF
18 TRBJ2-1 TRBV9 TRBD2 CASSLTMGLAGVMGEQFF
15 TRBJ2-3 TRBV9 NA CASSVVDGLTDTQYF
12 TRBJ2-5 TRBV11-2 NA CASSFGGETQYF
15 TRBJ1-6 TRBV6-5 TRBD1 CASSYQRQGGSPLHF
13 TRBJ1-2 TRBV14 TRBD1 CASSRTGFYGYTF
14 TRBJ2-1 TRBV5-1 TRBD1 CASSLGQGANEQFF
17 TRBJ2-1 TRBV7-2 TRBD1 CASSLVARQGTYNEQFF
15 TRBJ1-1 TRBV28 TRBD1 CASSLESGGRTEAFF
14 TRBJ2-1 TRBV7-9 TRBD2 CASSKLAGDNEQFF
15 TRBJ2-7 TRBV5-1 TRBD1 CASSVRTGGSYEQYF
13 TRBJ1-2 TRBV6-5 TRBD1 CASNPTGATGYTF
19 TRBJ2-3 TRBV7-8 NA CASSPLLTPGLLGRGAQYF
17 TRBJ2-2 TRBV5-1 TRBD2 CASSLGTGGPYTGELFF
16 TRBJ2-3 TRBV19 TRBD2 CASSVLGGGAADTQYF
14 TRBJ2-2 TRBV10-2 TRBD2 CASRSGSNTGELFF
17 TRBJ2-5 TRBV23-1 NA CASSQSRRGRYQETQYF
14 TRBJ1-2 TRBV6-1 NA CASSEEGRGYGYTF
11 TRBJ2-7 TRBV2 NA CASSPFYEQYF
13 TRBJ2-2 TRBV2 NA CASRRDSTGELFF
15 TRBJ2-7 TRBV5-1 TRBD1 CASSETGDGFYEQYF
14 TRBJ2-2 TRBV5-1 NA CASSFREGAGELFF
13 TRBJ1-5 TRBV29-1 TRBD1 CSVGTGLGQPQHF
14 TRBJ2-7 TRBV2 TRBD1 CASSEGTGGSEQYF
20 TRBJ1-2 TRBV5-1 TRBD1 CASSFNRGPTSRPSNYGYTF
14 TRBJ1-4 TRBV2 TRBD1 CASRTGRANEKLFF
13 TRBJ2-7 TRBV18 NA CASSPGQSLEQYF
13 TRBJ2-5 TRBV4-3 NA CASSQGPQETQYF
16 TRBJ1-6 TRBV4-1 TRBD1 CASSQDGDRVNSPLHF
15 TRBJ2-3 TRBV4-1 TRBD2 CASSTSGGLTDTQYF
14 TRBJ1-5 TRBV5-8 TRBD1 CASSSGQGDQPQHF
14 TRBJ1-1 TRBV2 NA CASSFQGMNTEAFF
17 TRBJ2-6 TRBV19 TRBD1 CASSKTGQPSGANVLTF
14 TRBJ1-3 TRBV19 NA CASFTNRAGNTIYF
16 TRBJ2-4 TRBV7-2 TRBD1 CASSLTGGIAKNIQYF
14 TRBJ1-2 TRBV5-6 TRBD1 CASSPTGTVYGYTF
14 TRBJ2-7 TRBV27 TRBD1 CASSHGQGDYEQYF
18 TRBJ2-1 TRBV19 NA CASSTPVGGLGSYNEQFF
17 TRBJ2-7 TRBV14 NA CASSQVASSKSSYEQYF
15 TRBJ2-2 TRBV14 NA CASSQVTVNTGELFF
18 TRBJ1-1 TRBV12-2 NA CASRLVVRVGTGRTEAFF
17 TRBJ1-2 TRBV14 NA CASSGIPDIGSVYGYTF
15 TRBJ2-1 TRBV27 NA CASSLFSGGQEEQFF
14 TRBJ1-6 TRBV19 NA CASSQGPYNSPLHF
17 TRBJ1-2 TRBV7-9 TRBD1 CASSPPPGQGRSYGYTF
12 TRBJ2-5 TRBV29-1 NA CSVGDYQETQYF
19 TRBJ2-1 TRBV10-3 TRBD2 CAISEVTSGSLSSYNEQFF
15 TRBJ2-4 TRBV4-1 TRBD1 CASSQPGTGGKGKYF
15 TRBJ1-1 TRBV25-1 TRBD1 CASSALRDRGTEAFF